What follows are 10 T cell receptor beta chains derived from one specimen sequenced in a study of T cell responses to AZD1222 COVID-19 vaccine. Some clones are missing from TCRdb's copy, which holds only in-frame ones; the method was immunoSEQ multiplex PCR. The sample carries 200,000 to 250,000 clones, 94% recorded once. The sample here was peripheral blood, taken 28 days after the second dose of the MenACWY control vaccine. These receptors all stem from an adult who received the MenACWY meningococcal vaccine as a control.

In nucleotides, the CDR3 is TGTGCCAGCAGCTTGGTACAGGGGGCGGGCGGGGAGCTGTTTTTT. It yields the protein CASSLVQGAGGELFF. The rearrangement joins TRBV5-4 to TRBJ2-2; 9 bases agree with TRBD1. V trimming: 0 bases; J trimming: 7 bases; junction bases outside the gene matches: 4. The CDR3 runs to 15 residues. The germline CDR1 and CDR2 sequences are SGHNT and YYREEE (reference sequence).

This chain uses TRBV28 with TRBJ1-4; D ambiguous. The CDR3 totals 16 residues. V lost 3 bases and J 5 bases, leaving 16 bases between the germline ends. Germline V gives CDR1 MDHEN, CDR2 SYDVKM. CDR3 residues: CASSFNGVRLNEKLFF. The CDR3 DNA follows: TGTGCCAGCAGTTTCAACGGGGTCCGCCTAAATGAAAAACTGTTTTTT.

The chain combines TRBV19 with TRBJ2-3; TRBD2 matches at 8 bases. The length of the CDR3 is 15 residues. Germline V gives CDR1 LNHDA, CDR2 SQIVND (reference sequence). Trimming cost V 2 bases and J 2 bases; bases outside gene matches: 3. The CDR3 here is CASSISSGYTDTQYF. In nucleotides, the CDR3 is TGTGCCAGTAGTATATCTAGCGGGTACACAGATACGCAGTATTTT.

The CDR3: CASSLGLGSSYEQYF. The CDR3 bases are TGTGCCAGCAGCTTAGGACTGGGATCCTCCTACGAGCAGTACTTC. The chain carries TRBV7-2 and TRBJ2-7; no firm D call. This CDR3 has 15 amino acids. Trimming removed 1 base from V and 0 bases from J, with 10 bases in between. Germline loops: CDR1 SGHTA, CDR2 FQGNSA.

V gene TRBV29-1 combines with J gene TRBJ2-7; 9 nucleotides align to TRBD1. The germline V gene encodes CDR1 SQVTM and CDR2 ANQGSEA. The CDR3 covers 12 residues. Germline trimming cut 6 bases from V and 5 bases from J; bases unmatched to any gene: 5. CDR3 bases: TGCAGCGTCCGGACAGGGGACGACGAGCAGTACTTC. Its protein product is CSVRTGDDEQYF.

Comments on this clone: One end of the junction fails to match germline, which may point to a read error. V usage is TRBV7-9 and J usage is TRBJ2-5; tentative D call: TRBD1 (7 bases). CDR1 and CDR2 from the germline V gene are SEHNR and FQNEAQ (reference sequence). The CDR3 is 15 amino acids. The CDR3 reads CASSLAGGGRETQYF. The DNA of the CDR3 is TGTGCCAGCAGCCTAGCAGGGGGAGGAAGGGAGACCCAGTACTTC.

The chain has TRBV7-9 and TRBJ2-2, with 10 bases lining up with TRBD1. Unmatched junction bases numbered 7, after V lost 1 base and J lost 5 bases. CDR3 size: 17 residues. Looked up from germline, CDR1 is SEHNR and CDR2 is FQNEAQ (reference sequence). The CDR3 here is CASSLDPGTGDTGELFF. In DNA, the CDR3 is TGTGCCAGCAGCTTAGACCCCGGGACAGGGGATACCGGGGAGCTGTTTTTT.

CDR3 sequence (DNA): TGTGCCAGTAGTCCCAGGACAGAAGCTTACCAAGAGACCCAGTACTTC. Translated, it gives CASSPRTEAYQETQYF. The chain couples TRBV19 to TRBJ2-5; weak D call: TRBD1 (6 bases). Germline V CDR1 and CDR2: LNHDA, SQIVND (reference sequence). V gave up 5 bases and J gave up 0 bases, with 16 bases separating them. The CDR3 runs 16 residues.

The genes are TRBV28 and TRBJ1-1; 7 bases fit TRBD1. The CDR3 is made up of 16 amino acids. V shed 5 bases, J shed 3 bases, and the junction held 12 bases outside the gene matches. Per the germline V gene, CDR1 is MDHEN and CDR2 is SYDVKM. CDR3 sequence: CASSPGGFTDHTEAFF. The CDR3 DNA reads TGTGCCAGCAGTCCAGGGGGTTTTACCGATCACACTGAAGCTTTCTTT.

This clone was recorded only once. The chain is built from TRBV27 and TRBJ2-7; 8 bases are a match to TRBD2. The CDR3 loop spans 14 amino acids. The germline V gene encodes CDR1 MNHEY and CDR2 SMNVEV (reference sequence). V shed 3 bases and J 0 bases; nucleotides not matched to a gene: 1. CDR3: CASSLTSDSYEQYF. Here the CDR3 DNA reads TGTGCCAGCAGTTTGACTAGCGACTCCTACGAGCAGTACTTC.